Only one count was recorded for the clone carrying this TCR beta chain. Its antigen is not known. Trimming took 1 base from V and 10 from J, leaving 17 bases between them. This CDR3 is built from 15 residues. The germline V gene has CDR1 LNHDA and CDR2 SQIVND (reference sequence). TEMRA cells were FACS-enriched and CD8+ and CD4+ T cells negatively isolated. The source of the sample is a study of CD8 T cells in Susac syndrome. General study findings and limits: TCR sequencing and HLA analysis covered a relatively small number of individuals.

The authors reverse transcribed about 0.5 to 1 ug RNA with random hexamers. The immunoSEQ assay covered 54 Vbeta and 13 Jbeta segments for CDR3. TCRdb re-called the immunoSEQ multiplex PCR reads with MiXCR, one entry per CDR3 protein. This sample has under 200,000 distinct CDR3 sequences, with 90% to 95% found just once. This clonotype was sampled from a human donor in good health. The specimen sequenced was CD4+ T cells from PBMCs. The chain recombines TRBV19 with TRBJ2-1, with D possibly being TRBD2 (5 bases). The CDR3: CASSIVIASTGEQFF. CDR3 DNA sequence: TGTGCCAGTAGTATAGTGATAGCTAGCACCGGGGAGCAGTTCTTC.